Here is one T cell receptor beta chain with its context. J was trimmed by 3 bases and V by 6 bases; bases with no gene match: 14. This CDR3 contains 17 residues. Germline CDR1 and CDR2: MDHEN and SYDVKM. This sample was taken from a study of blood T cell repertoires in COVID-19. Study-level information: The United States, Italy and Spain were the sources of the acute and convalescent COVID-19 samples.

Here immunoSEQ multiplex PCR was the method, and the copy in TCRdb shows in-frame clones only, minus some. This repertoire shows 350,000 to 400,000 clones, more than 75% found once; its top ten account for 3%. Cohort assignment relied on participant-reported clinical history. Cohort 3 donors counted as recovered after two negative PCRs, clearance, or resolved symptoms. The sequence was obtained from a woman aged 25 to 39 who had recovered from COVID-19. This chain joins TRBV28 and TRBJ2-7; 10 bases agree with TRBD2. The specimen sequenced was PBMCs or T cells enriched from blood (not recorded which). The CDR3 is CASSAWGASGSNYEQYF. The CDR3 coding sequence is TGTGCCAGCAGCGCCTGGGGGGCTAGCGGGAGTAACTACGAGCAGTACTTC.